This TCR beta chain was sequenced during a study of blood T cell repertoires in COVID-19. This CDR3 is 16 amino acids long. Trimming removed 0 bases from V and 0 bases from J; junction bases left unmatched: 5. The germline CDR1 and CDR2 sequences are MNHEY and SVGAGI. Assay used: immunoSEQ multiplex PCR; TCRdb lists only in-frame clones, some missing. The sample consists of approximately 210,000 clones, approximately 90% of them appearing once. The receptor comes from a human donor in a cohort sampled during active COVID-19. The sample comprised peripheral blood. The gene calls are TRBV6-5 and TRBJ2-7; 7 nucleotides match TRBD1. The CDR3 DNA is TGTGCCAGCAGTTACTCCGAGGGGGCGCTCTCCTACGAGCAGTACTTC. Amino acids: CASSYSEGALSYEQYF.